This paragraph covers one T cell receptor (beta chain) sequence. Its antigen is still unknown. The entry originates in a study of CD8 T cells in ankylosing spondylitis. Study results and caveats: Within peripheral blood, clones linked to disease were CD8+ and relatively rare. Both synovial fluid and blood in reactive arthritis had previously been reported to carry some motif variants. Blood of patients with ankylosing spondylitis appeared to be characterized by a TCR beta motif of eight highly homologous variants.

In making TCR beta libraries, quantitative 5'-RACE with molecular barcodes was used. TCRdb itself ran the 5' RACE reads through MiXCR, one entry per CDR3 protein. The sample records 300,000 to 400,000 distinct CDR3 sequences, around 20% being singletons. This CDR3 spans 12 amino acids. Per germline, CDR1 SQVTM and CDR2 ANQGSEA. The specimen sequenced was blood, either unsorted or a sorted T cell fraction (not recorded which). This rearrangement joins TRBV29-1 to TRBJ1-2; TRBD1 matches 7 bases. The clonotype was recovered from a male donor with ankylosing spondylitis or in good health (not recorded which). The CDR3 reads CGAGTENYGYTF. The CDR3 DNA sequence: TGCGGAGCCGGGACAGAGAACTATGGCTACACCTTC.